This T cell receptor beta chain was documented in a study of T-cell memory formation after mild COVID-19. Notes on this clonotype: Its antigen is not known.

TCRdb fed the 5' RACE reads into MiXCR, producing one record per CDR3 protein. The data contain 550,000 to 700,000 distinct CDR3 sequences, approximately 18% of them seen just once; the ten biggest clones take up about 12%. Study-level results: That cross-reactive memory joined was suggested by some responding clones appearing in pre-infection memory.

With 4 bases removed from V and 0 bases from J, the gap between germline ends came to 17 bases. The CDR3 sequence is 16 residues long. Germline CDR1 and CDR2: DFQATT and SNEGSKA (reference sequence). The gene calls are TRBV20-1 and TRBJ2-3; maybe TRBD1 (5 bases). The specimen was PBMCs or a T cell subset sorted from them (not recorded which). This TCR derives from an adult woman who had mild COVID-19 (a few samples of this study predate the infection). Cell type and time point are not known. CDR3 in amino acids: CSANPAGRTSTDTQYF. CDR3 nucleotide sequence: TGCAGTGCTAACCCTGCAGGGCGTACTAGCACAGATACGCAGTATTTT.